The sample holds one count of the clone carrying this TCR beta chain. The sample is drawn from a study of T cell responses to AZD1222 COVID-19 vaccine. Looked up from germline, CDR1 is LGHDT and CDR2 is YNNKEL (reference sequence). V shed 2 bases, J shed 4 bases, and the junction held 9 bases outside the gene matches. The CDR3 runs 17 residues. Assay used: immunoSEQ multiplex PCR; TCRdb lists only in-frame clones, some missing. The sample yields 93,000 or so clones, 91% seen once. The rearrangement links TRBV3-1 (or the pseudogene TRBV3-2) to TRBJ2-2, with TRBD2 matching 8 bases. This clonotype was obtained from an adult in good health. This sample comprised peripheral blood, obtained on day 0 of AZD1222 vaccination. The CDR3 reads CASSQPPGGAGTGELFF. CDR3 coding DNA: TGTGCCAGCAGCCAACCCCCCGGGGGGGCCGGCACCGGGGAGCTGTTTTTT.